The following is a T cell receptor beta chain sequence with its context. The CDR3 consists of 15 residues. The V end lost 0 bases, the J end lost 3 bases, and 12 bases lay between the germline ends. In germline, CDR1 is SGHRS, CDR2 YFSETQ. The primer mix had 60 Vbeta and 13 Jbeta primers. The repertoire was sequenced with immunoSEQ multiplex PCR; TCRdb's copy has only in-frame clones and lacks some. The sample has roughly 200,000 clones, over 75% seen once; the top ten hold about 2%. This entry belongs to a study of cytomegalovirus exposure and HLA in healthy donors. The clonotype was recovered from a woman aged 45-60 years in good health and CMV-seronegative. Input material: PBMCs. The chain links TRBV5-1 to TRBJ2-5, with D perhaps matching TRBD1 (6 bases). The chain's CDR3 is CASSLGGTRKETQYF. CDR3 in DNA: TGCGCCAGCAGCTTGGGAGGGACAAGGAAAGAGACCCAGTACTTC.